The present entry profiles one TCR beta chain with its context. The data stem from a study of blood T cell repertoires in COVID-19. Method: immunoSEQ multiplex PCR; TCRdb's copy keeps in-frame clones and lacks some. The sample records 150,000 to 200,000 clones, more than 75% being singletons. V dropped 3 bases and J dropped 1 base, with 7 bases sitting between them. This CDR3 spans 14 amino acids. Per the germline V gene, CDR1 is LNHNV and CDR2 is YYDKDF (reference sequence). The source material was peripheral blood. This chain links TRBV15 with TRBJ1-5; no reliable D call. The sequence was collected from a woman aged 40 to 55 with COVID-19, enrolled during active disease. Written as DNA, the CDR3 is TGTGCCACCAGCAGTGTCGTAAGCAATCAGCCCCAGCATTTT. Residues: CATSSVVSNQPQHF.